The 20 T cell receptor beta chains below all came from one sample that was sequenced in a study of blood T cell repertoires in COVID-19. Assay: immunoSEQ multiplex PCR; the TCRdb copy retains only in-frame clones and omits some. Of about 130,000 clones listed, about 85% are singletons. Material: peripheral blood. The source is a woman between 65 and 79 years old with COVID-19, enrolled during active disease.

This sequence joins TRBV20-1 and TRBJ1-1, with D hard to call. This CDR3 region has 13 residues. CDR1 and CDR2 from the germline V gene are DFQATT and SNEGSKA (reference sequence). With 3 bases removed from V and 1 base from J, the gap between germline ends came to 9 bases. The CDR3 here is CSASRGWNTEAFF. Here the CDR3 DNA reads TGCAGTGCTAGTCGCGGCTGGAACACTGAAGCTTTCTTT.

The J gene is TRBJ1-2, the V gene TRBV9; D call uncertain. The germline V gene has CDR1 SGDLS and CDR2 YYNGEE. The CDR3 covers 14 residues. The V and J ends lost 2 bases and 4 bases respectively, with 12 bases between them. The CDR3 DNA reads TGTGCCAGCAGCGTGACAATGGAGGGCTATGGCTACACCTTC. Encoded protein: CASSVTMEGYGYTF.

This clone was seen a handful of times. The chain carries TRBV7-6 and TRBJ1-6, with D possibly matching TRBD1 (6 bases). This CDR3 region has 15 residues. Deletions cut 4 bases from V and 4 bases from J, with 11 bases between. Germline V gene data show CDR1 as SGHVS and CDR2 as FNYEAQ. This CDR3 reads CASSSGVGYNSPLHF. The CDR3 DNA reads TGTGCCAGCAGCTCAGGGGTAGGGTATAATTCACCCCTCCACTTT.

The chain recombines TRBV2 with TRBJ2-3, with D uncertain. Trimming took 2 bases from V and 9 from J, leaving 12 bases between them. Germline V gene lookup returns CDR1 SNHLY and CDR2 FYNNEI. CDR3 size: 13 residues. The CDR3 spells CASSESVNHTQYF. DNA for the CDR3: TGTGCCAGCAGTGAATCAGTGAACCACACGCAGTATTTT.

V gene TRBV2 combines with J gene TRBJ2-3, with 10 positions matching TRBD2. The CDR3 length is 16 residues. Trimming took 5 bases from V and 3 from J; bases not matched to a gene: 8. The V gene's germline CDR1 is SNHLY and CDR2 FYNNEI. CDR3 bases: TGTGCCAGCAGTATAATGGGAGCGGGGGGGACAGATACGCAGTATTTT. Translation: CASSIMGAGGTDTQYF.

The rearrangement joins TRBV10-3 to TRBJ1-6; D is perhaps TRBD1 (6 bases). Germline V gene sequence: CDR1 ENHRY, CDR2 SYGVKD. The length of the CDR3 is 15 residues. V was shortened by 8 bases and J by 9 bases, with 20 bases between the two germline ends. The CDR3 bases are TGTGCCATCGGGGGGGCAGGGATCCGGAGTTCACCCCTCCACTTT. The encoded protein is CAIGGAGIRSSPLHF.

The J gene is TRBJ1-2, the V gene TRBV5-1; TRBD1 aligns across 8 bases. The CDR3 runs to 18 residues. J was trimmed by 4 bases and V by 0 bases; bases with no gene match: 14. Germline V gives CDR1 SGHRS, CDR2 YFSETQ. In DNA form, the CDR3 reads TGCGCCAGCAGCTTGGCCGGCCAGGGGGCCCCCATCGGCTATGGCTACACCTTC. It is translated as CASSLAGQGAPIGYGYTF.

The chain links TRBV11-3 to TRBJ1-5, with TRBD1 matching 7 bases. Germline V lookup: CDR1 SGHNT, CDR2 YENEEA. The CDR3 sequence is 17 residues long. The V segment lost 5 bases and the J segment 3 bases; nucleotides outside the gene matches: 13. The DNA for the CDR3 is TGTGCCAGCAGCCGAAAACCCCCGGACAGGTTCAATCAGCCCCAGCATTTT. Translation gives CASSRKPPDRFNQPQHF.

The chain links TRBV28 to TRBJ1-2; no reliable D call. The CDR3 has 10 residues. Between the trimmed V and J ends, which lost 8 bases and 5 bases, there was a span of 6 bases. The germline CDR1 and CDR2 sequences are MDHEN and SYDVKM. CDR3 sequence (DNA): TGTGCCAGCCGGGGTTATGGCTACACCTTC. Translated: CASRGYGYTF.

There are a few counts of this clone. V and J are TRBV20-1 and TRBJ1-5; a possible D gene is TRBD1 (6 bases). V lost 3 bases, J lost 7 bases, and 16 bases lay in between. Germline V gives CDR1 DFQATT, CDR2 SNEGSKA (reference sequence). The CDR3 consists of 14 residues. CDR3 residues: CSASDARTVQPQHF. The DNA of the CDR3 is TGCAGTGCTAGTGACGCGAGGACAGTACAGCCCCAGCATTTT.

The chain joins TRBV11-2 to TRBJ2-2; TRBD2 aligns across 10 bases. From germline, CDR1 is SGHAT and CDR2 FQNNGV. V shed 5 bases and J 7 bases; nucleotides not matched to a gene: 7. This CDR3 has 15 residues. This chain's CDR3 is CASSAGTSVNGELFF. The CDR3 DNA follows: TGTGCCAGCAGCGCCGGGACTAGCGTCAACGGGGAGCTGTTTTTT.

V is TRBV15 and J is TRBJ2-3, with a tentative D call TRBD2 (5 bases). Germline loops: CDR1 LNHNV, CDR2 YYDKDF (reference sequence). CDR3 length: 12 amino acids. This CDR3 is CPGSGNTDTQYF. The CDR3 DNA is TGTCCCGGTTCGGGGAACACAGATACGCAGTATTTT.

The J gene is TRBJ2-1, the V gene TRBV2; perhaps TRBD1 as D (6 bases). This CDR3 contains 14 residues. Trimming pared 4 bases from V and 6 bases from J, leaving 13 bases between. Per germline, CDR1 SNHLY and CDR2 FYNNEI. The DNA for the CDR3 is TGTGCCAGCAGTGCCCTACAGGGTGCCAATGAGCAGTTCTTC. Translated, it gives CASSALQGANEQFF.

The chain joins TRBV10-3 to TRBJ2-2; D unclear. Per the germline V gene, CDR1 is ENHRY and CDR2 is SYGVKD. This CDR3 contains 11 residues. V was pared by 6 bases and J by 5 bases, with 4 bases between. This CDR3 reads CAISTTGELFF. The DNA for the CDR3 is TGTGCCATCAGCACTACCGGGGAGCTGTTTTTT.

The chain uses TRBV5-1 and TRBJ1-2; weak D call: TRBD1 (6 bases). Trimming pared 2 bases from V and 7 bases from J, leaving 21 bases between. Germline V gene sequence: CDR1 SGHRS, CDR2 YFSETQ. The CDR3 is 16 residues long. The CDR3 spells CASSFSGAGDQGGYTF. CDR3 bases: TGCGCCAGCAGCTTTTCCGGGGCAGGGGACCAAGGTGGCTACACCTTC. Full variable domain (remainder filled in from reference TRBV5-1 and TRBJ1-2): KAGVTQTPRYLIKTRGQQVTLSCSPISGHRSVSWYQQTPGQGLQFLFEYFSETQRNKGNFPGRFSGRQFSNSRSEMNVSTLELGDSALYLCASSFSGAGDQGGYTFGSGTRLTVV.

The chain couples TRBV6-1 to TRBJ2-6; possible D gene TRBD1, 5 bases. The germline gives CDR1 MNHNS, CDR2 SASEGT. This CDR3 region has 15 residues. Deletions cut 0 bases from V and 4 bases from J, with 7 bases between. CDR3 region: CASSEAGAGANVLTF. CDR3 nucleotide sequence: TGTGCCAGCAGTGAAGCAGGGGCCGGGGCCAACGTCCTGACTTTC.

The rearrangement links TRBV5-1 to TRBJ1-5, with D tentatively TRBD1 (5 bases). CDR1 and CDR2 from the germline V gene are SGHRS and YFSETQ. With 0 bases removed from V and 4 bases from J, the gap between germline ends came to 11 bases. The CDR3 extends over 15 amino acids. CDR3 DNA: TGCGCCAGCAGCTTGGGCCGGGGGAGAAATCAGCCCCAGCATTTT. Protein: CASSLGRGRNQPQHF.

The chain employs TRBV27 and TRBJ1-6, with TRBD1 identical over 10 bases. This CDR3 contains 15 residues. Germline loops: CDR1 MNHEY, CDR2 SMNVEV (reference sequence). V gave up 6 bases and J gave up 8 bases; unmatched junction bases: 7. CDR3 sequence: CASSPGDRGDSPLHF. The CDR3 nucleotides are TGTGCCAGCAGCCCGGGGGACAGGGGAGATTCACCCCTCCACTTT.

For the CDR3, the DNA is TGCGCCAGCAGCGCGGGCCTGACAGGGGACACTGAAGCTTTCTTT. This sequence encodes CASSAGLTGDTEAFF. The chain couples TRBV5-1 to TRBJ1-1, with 8 positions matching TRBD1. V trimming: 4 bases; J trimming: 3 bases; junction bases outside the gene matches: 8. The CDR3 has 15 residues. Germline V gives CDR1 SGHRS, CDR2 YFSETQ.

This sequence joins TRBV6-5 and TRBJ1-1; 9 nucleotides match TRBD1. The CDR3 is 12 residues long. Germline V gives CDR1 MNHEY, CDR2 SVGAGI. CDR3 nucleotide sequence: TGTGCGTCGGGGACAGGGTTAACTGAAGCTTTCTTT. Translated, it gives CASGTGLTEAFF.